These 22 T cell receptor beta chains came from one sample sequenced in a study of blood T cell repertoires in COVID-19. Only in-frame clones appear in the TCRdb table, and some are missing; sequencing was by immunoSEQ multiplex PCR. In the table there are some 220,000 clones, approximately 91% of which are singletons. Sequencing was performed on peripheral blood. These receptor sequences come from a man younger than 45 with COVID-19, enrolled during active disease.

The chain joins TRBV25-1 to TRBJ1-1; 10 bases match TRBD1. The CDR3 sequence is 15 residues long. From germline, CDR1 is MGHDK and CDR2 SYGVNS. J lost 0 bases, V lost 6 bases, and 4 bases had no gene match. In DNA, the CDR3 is TGTGCCAGCAGCGACAGGGGGCGGCTGAACACTGAAGCTTTCTTT. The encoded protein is CASSDRGRLNTEAFF.

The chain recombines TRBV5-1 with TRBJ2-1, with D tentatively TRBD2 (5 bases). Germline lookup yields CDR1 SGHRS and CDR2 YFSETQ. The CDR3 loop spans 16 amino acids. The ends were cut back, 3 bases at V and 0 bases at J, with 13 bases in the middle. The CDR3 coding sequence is TGCGCCAGCAGCTCCGGACTGGTTAGCTCCTACAATGAGCAGTTCTTC. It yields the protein CASSSGLVSSYNEQFF.

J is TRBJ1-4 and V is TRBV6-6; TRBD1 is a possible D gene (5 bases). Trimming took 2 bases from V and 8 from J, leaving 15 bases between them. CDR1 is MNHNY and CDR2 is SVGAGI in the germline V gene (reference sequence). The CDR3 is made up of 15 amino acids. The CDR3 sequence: CASSYMLQGEEKLFF. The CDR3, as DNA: TGTGCCAGCAGTTACATGCTGCAGGGTGAGGAAAAACTGTTTTTT.

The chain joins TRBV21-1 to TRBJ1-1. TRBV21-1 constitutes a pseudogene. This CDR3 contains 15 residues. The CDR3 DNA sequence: TGTGCCAGCAGCAAATTAGAAGGGGAGGGCACTGAAGCTTTCTTT. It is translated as CASSKLEGEGTEAFF.

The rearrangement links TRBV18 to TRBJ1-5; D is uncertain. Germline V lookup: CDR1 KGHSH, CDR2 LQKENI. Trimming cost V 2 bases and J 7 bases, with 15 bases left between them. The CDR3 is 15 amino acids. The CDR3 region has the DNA TGTGCCAGCTCACCAGCTGGAGGGAGAGAACAGCCCCAGCATTTT. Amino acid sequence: CASSPAGGREQPQHF. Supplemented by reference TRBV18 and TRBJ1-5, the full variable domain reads NAGVMQNPRHLVRRRGQEARLRCSPMKGHSHVYWYRQLPEEGLKFMVYLQKENIIDESGMPKERFSAEFPKEGPSILRIQQVVRGDSAAYFCASSPAGGREQPQHFGDGTRLSIL.

The CDR3 spells CASSLRQGSAFF. CDR3 nucleotide sequence: TGTGCCAGCAGTTTAAGGCAGGGATCAGCTTTCTTT. J is TRBJ1-1 and V is TRBV12-3 or TRBV12-4; D might be TRBD1 (5 bases). The CDR3 length is 12 residues. Between the trimmed V and J ends, which lost 2 bases and 10 bases, there was a span of 11 bases.

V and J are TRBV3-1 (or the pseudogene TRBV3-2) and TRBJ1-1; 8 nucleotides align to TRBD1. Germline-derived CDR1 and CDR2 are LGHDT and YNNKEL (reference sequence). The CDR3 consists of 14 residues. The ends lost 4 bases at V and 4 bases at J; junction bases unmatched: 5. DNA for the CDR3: TGTGCCAGCAGCCGAACGGACAGGGTCACTGAAGCTTTCTTT. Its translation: CASSRTDRVTEAFF.

CDR3 bases: TGTGCCAGCAGCCCCCGGACAGGGGGTCTTAGCTATGGCTACACCTTC. As protein: CASSPRTGGLSYGYTF. This rearrangement joins TRBV3-1 (or the pseudogene TRBV3-2) to TRBJ1-2; 10 positions agree with TRBD1. This CDR3 has 16 amino acids. Germline lookup yields CDR1 LGHDT and CDR2 YNNKEL (reference sequence). J gave up 4 bases and V 4 bases, and 9 bases lay outside the gene matches.

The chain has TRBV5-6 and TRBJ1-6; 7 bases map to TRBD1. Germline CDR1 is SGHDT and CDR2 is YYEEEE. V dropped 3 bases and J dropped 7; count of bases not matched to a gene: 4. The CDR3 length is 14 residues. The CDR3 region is CASSSGTANSPLHF. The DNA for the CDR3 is TGTGCCAGCAGCTCCGGGACAGCAAATTCACCCCTCCACTTT.

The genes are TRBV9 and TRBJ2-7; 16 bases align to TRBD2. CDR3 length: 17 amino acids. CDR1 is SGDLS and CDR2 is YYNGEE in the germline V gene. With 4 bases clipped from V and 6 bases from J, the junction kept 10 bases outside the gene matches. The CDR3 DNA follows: TGTGCCAGCAGCCCCCAGGGGACTAGCGGGGGGGGCCCCGAGCAGTACTTC. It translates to CASSPQGTSGGGPEQYF.

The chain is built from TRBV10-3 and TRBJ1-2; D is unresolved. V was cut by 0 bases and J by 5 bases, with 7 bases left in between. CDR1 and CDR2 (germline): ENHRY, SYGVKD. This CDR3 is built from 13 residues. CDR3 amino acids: CAISESRDYGYTF. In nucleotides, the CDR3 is TGTGCCATCAGTGAGTCACGGGATTATGGCTACACCTTC.

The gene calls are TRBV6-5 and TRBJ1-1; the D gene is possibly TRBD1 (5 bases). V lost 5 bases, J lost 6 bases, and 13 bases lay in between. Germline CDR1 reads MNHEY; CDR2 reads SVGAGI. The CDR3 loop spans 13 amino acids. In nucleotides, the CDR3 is TGTGCCAGCAGTCTGTCAGGGTTAGCTGAAGCTTTCTTT. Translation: CASSLSGLAEAFF.

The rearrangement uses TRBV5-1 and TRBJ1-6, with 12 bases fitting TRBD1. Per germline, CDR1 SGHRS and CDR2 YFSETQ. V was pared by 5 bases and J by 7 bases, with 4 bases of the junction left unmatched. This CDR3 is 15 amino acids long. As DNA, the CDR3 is TGCGCCAGCAGGCTCGGGACAGGGGGCAATTCACCCCTCCACTTT. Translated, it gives CASRLGTGGNSPLHF. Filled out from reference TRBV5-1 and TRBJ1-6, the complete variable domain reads KAGVTQTPRYLIKTRGQQVTLSCSPISGHRSVSWYQQTPGQGLQFLFEYFSETQRNKGNFPGRFSGRQFSNSRSEMNVSTLELGDSALYLCASRLGTGGNSPLHFGNGTRLTVT.

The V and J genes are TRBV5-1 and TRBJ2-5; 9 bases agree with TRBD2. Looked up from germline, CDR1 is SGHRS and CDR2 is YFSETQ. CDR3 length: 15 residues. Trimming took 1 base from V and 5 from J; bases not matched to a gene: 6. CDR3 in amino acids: CASSLRAGGSETQYF. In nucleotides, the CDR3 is TGCGCCAGCAGCTTGAGAGCGGGGGGTTCCGAGACCCAGTACTTC.

The CDR3 reads CASRSLSGGPAGELFF. CDR3 sequence (DNA): TGTGCCAGCAGGTCGCTTAGCGGGGGGCCCGCCGGGGAGCTGTTTTTT. This chain uses TRBV5-4 with TRBJ2-2; 10 positions agree with TRBD2. Looked up from germline, CDR1 is SGHNT and CDR2 is YYREEE (reference sequence). Trimming removed 5 bases from V and 6 bases from J; junction bases left unmatched: 10. CDR3 length: 16 residues.

This chain's CDR3 is CASSLSGGHEQYF. CDR3 in DNA: TGCGCCAGCAGCTTGTCAGGGGGCCACGAGCAGTACTTC. This chain connects TRBV5-1 to TRBJ2-7, with 8 positions matching TRBD1. V was pared by 1 base and J by 5 bases, with 2 bases of the junction left unmatched. CDR1 and CDR2 (germline): SGHRS, YFSETQ. This CDR3 comprises 13 residues.

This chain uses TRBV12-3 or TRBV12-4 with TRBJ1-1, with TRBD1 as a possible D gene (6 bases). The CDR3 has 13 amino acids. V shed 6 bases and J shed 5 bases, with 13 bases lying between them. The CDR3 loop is CASSKTGRTEAFF. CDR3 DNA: TGTGCCAGCAGCAAAACAGGGCGGACTGAAGCTTTCTTT.

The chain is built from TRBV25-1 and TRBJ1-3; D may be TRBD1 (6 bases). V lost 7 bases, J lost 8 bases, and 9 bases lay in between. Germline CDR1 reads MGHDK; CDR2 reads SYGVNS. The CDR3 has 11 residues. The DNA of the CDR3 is TGTGCCAGCACCCCAGGGGACACCATATATTTT. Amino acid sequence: CASTPGDTIYF.

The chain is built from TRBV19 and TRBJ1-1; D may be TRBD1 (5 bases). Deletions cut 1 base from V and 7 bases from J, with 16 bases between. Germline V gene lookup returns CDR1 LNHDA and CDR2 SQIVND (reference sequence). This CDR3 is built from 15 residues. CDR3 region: CASSIVGQGGSEAFF. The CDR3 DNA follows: TGTGCCAGTAGTATAGTTGGGCAGGGAGGCAGTGAAGCTTTCTTT.

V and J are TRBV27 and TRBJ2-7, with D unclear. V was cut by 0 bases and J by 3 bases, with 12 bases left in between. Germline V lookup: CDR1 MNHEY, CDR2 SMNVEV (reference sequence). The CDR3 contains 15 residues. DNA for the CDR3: TGTGCCAGCAGTTTATCAACCCAACTTCACTACGAGCAGTACTTC. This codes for CASSLSTQLHYEQYF.

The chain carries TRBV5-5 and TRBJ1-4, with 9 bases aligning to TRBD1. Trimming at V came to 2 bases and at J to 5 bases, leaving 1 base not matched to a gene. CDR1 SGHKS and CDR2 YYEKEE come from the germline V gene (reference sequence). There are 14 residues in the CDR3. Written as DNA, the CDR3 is TGTGCCAGCAGCTTCGGGACAGGGAATGAAAAACTGTTTTTT. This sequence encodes CASSFGTGNEKLFF.

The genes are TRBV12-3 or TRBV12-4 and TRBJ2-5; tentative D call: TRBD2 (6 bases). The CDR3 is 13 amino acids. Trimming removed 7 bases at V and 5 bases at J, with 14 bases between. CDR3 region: CASKVGGVETQYF. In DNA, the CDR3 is TGTGCCAGCAAGGTGGGGGGAGTGGAGACCCAGTACTTC.